Described below is a single T cell receptor (beta chain) sequence and its context. Its target is unknown. The assay was immunoSEQ multiplex PCR, and TCRdb's table has in-frame clones only and misses some. The sample has some 50,000 clones; nearly 90% are singletons. These data are taken from a study of CD4+ T cells in melanoma. Study-wide points: CD8+ T cell, macrophage and B cell function reportedly correlated with neoantigen-specific CD4+ T cells. In melanoma, neoantigen-specific CD4+ T cells reportedly differed in differentiation state.

V was shortened by 4 bases and J by 1 base, with 10 bases between the two germline ends. The CDR3 sequence is 14 residues long. The germline gives CDR1 LGHNA, CDR2 YNFKEQ. Sequenced sample: peripheral blood. This receptor was obtained from a human donor with melanoma. The chain is built from TRBV4-2 and TRBJ1-1; no reliable D call. CDR3 protein: CASSLGRRNTEAFF. Written as DNA, the CDR3 is TGTGCCAGCAGCCTGGGTAGGAGGAACACTGAAGCTTTCTTT.